This T cell receptor beta chain was captured by sequencing in a study of CD8 T cells in ankylosing spondylitis. Study results and limitations: Ankylosing spondylitis blood appeared to be characterized by a TCR beta motif of eight highly homologous variants.

This clonotype was picked up many times. Its cognate antigen is unknown. The CDR3 consists of 14 residues. J lost 5 bases, V lost 2 bases, and 7 bases had no gene match. From germline, CDR1 is DFQATT and CDR2 SNEGSKA (reference sequence). In TCRdb, the 5' RACE reads were re-called with MiXCR into one record per CDR3 protein. This table has 240,000 or so distinct CDR3 sequences, 8.6% appearing once. This TCR derives from a male donor with ankylosing spondylitis or in good health (not recorded which). What was sequenced was blood, either unsorted or a sorted T cell fraction (not recorded which). This chain links TRBV20-1 with TRBJ2-3; 7 bases are shared with TRBD2. The DNA for the CDR3 is TGCAGTGCTAGACTAGCGGATGGGAGAGATACGCAGTATTTT. It specifies CSARLADGRDTQYF.